The 6 T cell receptor beta chains below come from one sample, sequenced in a study of blood T cell repertoires in COVID-19. Data came from immunoSEQ multiplex PCR; TCRdb stores just in-frame clones and leaves some out. The sample carries 70,000 or so clones, 75% to 90% recorded once. The sample taken for sequencing was peripheral blood. These receptors were taken from a woman older than 75 with active COVID-19.

The V call is TRBV29-1, the J call TRBJ2-7, with D hard to call. Germline loops: CDR1 SQVTM, CDR2 ANQGSEA. V lost 4 bases and J 2 bases, leaving 9 bases between the germline ends. This CDR3 has 12 residues. Written as DNA, the CDR3 is TGCAGCGTTGGTAGAGATACCTACGAGCAGTACTTC. Translating gives CSVGRDTYEQYF.

In its sample, this clone was seen once. CDR3 nucleotides: TGTGCCAGCAGCCCGGGACGGACAGGGATTAATGAAAAACTGTTTTTT. This codes for CASSPGRTGINEKLFF. The chain couples TRBV9 to TRBJ1-4, with 8 bases lining up with TRBD1. The CDR3 has 16 amino acids. Germline loops: CDR1 SGDLS, CDR2 YYNGEE. V shed 4 bases, J shed 4 bases, and the junction held 9 bases outside the gene matches.

The rearrangement links TRBV5-4 to TRBJ2-7; tentative D call: TRBD2 (5 bases). With 2 bases removed from V and 2 bases from J, the gap between germline ends came to 11 bases. CDR3 size: 14 residues. CDR1 and CDR2 from the germline V gene are SGHNT and YYREEE (reference sequence). CDR3 nucleotides: TGTGCCAGCAGCTTTACCGGGATTCCCTACGAGCAGTACTTC. Translation gives CASSFTGIPYEQYF.

V is TRBV5-4 and J is TRBJ2-7; tentative D call: TRBD2 (6 bases). The CDR3 runs to 15 residues. Trimming took 4 bases from V and 3 from J, leaving 17 bases between them. Germline values: CDR1 SGHNT, CDR2 YYREEE (reference sequence). CDR3 sequence (DNA): TGTGCCAGCAGCCCGACCCCCGACGGGAGCTACGAGCAGTACTTC. Protein sequence: CASSPTPDGSYEQYF.

This rearrangement joins TRBV27 to TRBJ2-1, with a possible D match to TRBD2 (5 bases). The V gene lost 2 bases and the J gene lost 0 bases, with 11 bases spanning the gap. The CDR3 covers 16 residues. The germline V gene has CDR1 MNHEY and CDR2 SMNVEV (reference sequence). The CDR3 DNA follows: TGTGCCAGCAGTTTAGCGGGTCCTTTCTCCTACAATGAGCAGTTCTTC. This translates into CASSLAGPFSYNEQFF.

The V gene is TRBV2, the J gene TRBJ2-1; D unclear. The V end was cut by 1 base, the J end by 8 bases, with 9 bases between. The CDR3 runs 13 residues. Germline V gene lookup returns CDR1 SNHLY and CDR2 FYNNEI. The CDR3, as DNA: TGTGCCAGCAGTGAAGGGCGGTACTATGAGCAGTTCTTC. Translating gives CASSEGRYYEQFF.